This T cell receptor (beta chain) is drawn from a study of Graves' ophthalmopathy and Graves' hyperthyroidism. In this sample, this clonotype turned up many times. The CDR3 totals 10 residues. Germline CDR1 reads SQVTM; CDR2 reads ANQGSEA. Trimming shortened V by 8 bases and J by 4 bases, and 8 bases separated the two germline ends. RNA transcripts yielded amplified TCR beta CDR3 regions. Second-round multiplex PCR came after a first-round RT-PCR that employed HTBI primers. TCRdb reanalysed the multiplex PCR reads using MiXCR and keeps one entry per CDR3 protein. The sample carries 170,000 or so distinct CDR3 sequences, roughly two fifths recorded once.

This chain joins TRBV29-1 and TRBJ1-1; a possible D gene is TRBD1 (5 bases). The sequence came from a woman aged 35 to 49 with Graves' ophthalmopathy. The sequencing input was peripheral blood. In nucleotides, the CDR3 is TGCAGCCATACAGGCACTGAAGCTTTCTTT. Translating gives CSHTGTEAFF.